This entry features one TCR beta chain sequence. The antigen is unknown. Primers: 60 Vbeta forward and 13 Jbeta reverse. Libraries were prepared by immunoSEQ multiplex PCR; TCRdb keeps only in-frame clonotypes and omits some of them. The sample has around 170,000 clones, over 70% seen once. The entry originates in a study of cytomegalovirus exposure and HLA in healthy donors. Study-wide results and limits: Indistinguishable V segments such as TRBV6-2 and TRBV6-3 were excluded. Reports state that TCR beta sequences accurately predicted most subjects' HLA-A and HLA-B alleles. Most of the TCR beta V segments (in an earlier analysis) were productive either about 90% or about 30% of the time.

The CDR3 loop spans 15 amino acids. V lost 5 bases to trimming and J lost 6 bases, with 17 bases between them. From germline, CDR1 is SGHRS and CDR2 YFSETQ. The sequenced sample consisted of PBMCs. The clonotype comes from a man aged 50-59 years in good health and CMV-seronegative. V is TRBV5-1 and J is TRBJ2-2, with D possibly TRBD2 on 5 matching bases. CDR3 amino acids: CASSSLTSNAGELFF. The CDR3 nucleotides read TGCGCCAGCAGTTCCTTAACTAGTAACGCCGGGGAGCTGTTTTTT.